A single sample gave rise to the 9 T cell receptor beta chains below, sequenced in a study of blood T cell repertoires in COVID-19. Clones were read by immunoSEQ multiplex PCR, and TCRdb kept only the in-frame ones, dropping some. This sample yields about 82,000 clones, of which around 80% are seen a single time; around 33% belongs to the top ten. Sequenced material: peripheral blood. The receptors stem from a man aged 55 to 69 with COVID-19, enrolled during active disease.

V and J are TRBV11-3 and TRBJ2-1; 11 bases fit TRBD2. Trimming cost V 3 bases and J 6 bases; bases outside gene matches: 4. CDR3 length: 15 amino acids. The germline CDR1 and CDR2 sequences are SGHNT and YENEEA. CDR3 in amino acids: CASSLNSGRANEQFF. For the CDR3, the DNA is TGTGCCAGCAGCTTGAATAGCGGGAGGGCCAATGAGCAGTTCTTC.

The chain carries TRBV5-1 and TRBJ2-2, with a tentative D call TRBD1 (6 bases). The V end was cut by 1 base, the J end by 6 bases, with 16 bases between. CDR1 and CDR2 from the germline V gene are SGHRS and YFSETQ. The CDR3 contains 16 residues. Written as DNA, the CDR3 is TGCGCCAGCAGCTTGCGACGAGGGGGTGGGGCCGGGGAGCTGTTTTTT. This sequence encodes CASSLRRGGGAGELFF.

This clone occurred once. The chain employs TRBV18 and TRBJ1-1, with 7 bases that match TRBD1. The CDR3 contains 15 residues. In germline, CDR1 is KGHSH, CDR2 LQKENI. Trimming removed 5 bases from V and 7 bases from J; junction bases left unmatched: 13. For the CDR3, the DNA is TGTGCCAGCTCAGATACAGGGGACGCGCACTTTGAAGCTTTCTTT. Translated, it gives CASSDTGDAHFEAFF.

This rearrangement joins TRBV15 to TRBJ1-2; the D gene is possibly TRBD1 (5 bases). This CDR3 contains 14 residues. CDR1 is LNHNV, CDR2 YYDKDF, per germline (reference sequence). Between the trimmed V and J ends, which lost 5 bases and 8 bases, there was a span of 18 bases. The CDR3 sequence: CATSPRAQGSGYTF. The CDR3 coding sequence is TGTGCCACCAGCCCCCGGGCCCAGGGTTCGGGCTACACCTTC. The entire variable domain, with the rest obtained from reference TRBV15 and TRBJ1-2, is as follows: DAMVIQNPRYQVTQFGKPVTLSCSQTLNHNVMYWYQQKSSQAPKLLFHYYDKDFNNEADTPDNFQSRRPNTSFCFLDIRSPGLGDTAMYLCATSPRAQGSGYTFGSGTRLTVV.

V is TRBV11-1 and J is TRBJ2-1, with 9 bases fitting TRBD1. CDR3 size: 15 residues. Germline values: CDR1 SGHAT, CDR2 FQDESV (reference sequence). The junction had 5 bases not matched to a gene; V was cut back by 5 bases and J by 3 bases. CDR3 in DNA: TGTGCCAGCAGCCCAGACAGGGGGAACTACAATGAGCAGTTCTTC. Translating it yields CASSPDRGNYNEQFF.

The gene calls are TRBV2 and TRBJ2-2, with TRBD2 matching over 8 bases. The CDR3 loop spans 14 amino acids. Looked up from germline, CDR1 is SNHLY and CDR2 is FYNNEI. V was pared by 8 bases and J by 1 base, with 3 bases of the junction left unmatched. The CDR3 here is CASSRGGNTGELFF. The CDR3 DNA is TGTGCCAGCTCCCGGGGGGGGAACACCGGGGAGCTGTTTTTT.

The V and J genes are TRBV11-3 and TRBJ2-2; 9 bases fit TRBD2. V shed 5 bases and J 5 bases; nucleotides not matched to a gene: 6. This CDR3 is 15 amino acids long. CDR1 and CDR2 (germline): SGHNT, YENEEA. The DNA for the CDR3 is TGTGCCAGCAGCATCGGACTAGCGTTTACCGGGGAGCTGTTTTTT. Its protein is CASSIGLAFTGELFF. The full variable domain, its missing parts supplied by reference TRBV11-3 and TRBJ2-2, is EAGVVQSPRYKIIEKKQPVAFWCNPISGHNTLYWYLQNLGQGPELLIRYENEEAVDDSQLPKDRFSAERLKGVDSTLKIQPAELGDSAVYLCASSIGLAFTGELFFGEGSRLTVL.

The rearrangement joins TRBV5-1 to TRBJ1-1; D gene uncertain. V dropped 2 bases and J dropped 6 bases, with 14 bases sitting between them. CDR1 and CDR2 (germline): SGHRS, YFSETQ. This CDR3 is built from 14 residues. The CDR3 loop reads CASSFDGGRAEAFF. CDR3 sequence (DNA): TGCGCCAGCAGCTTTGATGGAGGGAGGGCTGAAGCTTTCTTT.

This chain joins TRBV14 and TRBJ2-3; D may be TRBD1 (5 bases). The length of the CDR3 is 16 residues. From germline, CDR1 is SGHDN and CDR2 FVKESK. The germline V and J ends were trimmed by 5 bases and 0 bases, with 15 bases remaining between them. The CDR3 reads CASSLLTVSSTDTQYF. The CDR3 DNA follows: TGTGCCAGCAGCTTATTGACAGTTTCTAGCACAGATACGCAGTATTTT.